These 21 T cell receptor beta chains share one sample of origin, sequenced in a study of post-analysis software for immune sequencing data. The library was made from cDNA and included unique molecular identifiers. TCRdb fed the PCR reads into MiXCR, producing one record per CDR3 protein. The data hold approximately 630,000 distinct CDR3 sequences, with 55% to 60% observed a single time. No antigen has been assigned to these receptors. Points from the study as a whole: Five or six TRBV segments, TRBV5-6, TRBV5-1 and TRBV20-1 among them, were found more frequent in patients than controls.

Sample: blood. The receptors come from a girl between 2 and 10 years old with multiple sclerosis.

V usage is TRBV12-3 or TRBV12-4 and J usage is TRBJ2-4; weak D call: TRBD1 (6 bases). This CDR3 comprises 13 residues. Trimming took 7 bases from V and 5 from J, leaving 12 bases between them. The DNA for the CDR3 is TGTGCCAGCACTATGACAGGCCAAAACATTCAGTACTTC. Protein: CASTMTGQNIQYF.

CDR3 nucleotides: TGTGCCAGCAGCCCCAATGGACTAGCGGGGGGGAAAGCAGATACGCAGTATTTT. Translated: CASSPNGLAGGKADTQYF. The chain is built from TRBV12-3 or TRBV12-4 and TRBJ2-3; TRBD2 agrees at 15 bases. This CDR3 has 18 residues. After removal of 6 bases from V and 4 bases from J, the junction contained 11 bases not matched to a gene.

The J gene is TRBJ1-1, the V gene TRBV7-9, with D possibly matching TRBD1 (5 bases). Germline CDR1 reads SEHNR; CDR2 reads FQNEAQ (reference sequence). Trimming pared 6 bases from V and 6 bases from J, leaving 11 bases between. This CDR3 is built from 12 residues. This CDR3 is CASRMGVAEAFF. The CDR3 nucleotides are TGTGCCAGCAGGATGGGGGTCGCTGAAGCTTTCTTT.

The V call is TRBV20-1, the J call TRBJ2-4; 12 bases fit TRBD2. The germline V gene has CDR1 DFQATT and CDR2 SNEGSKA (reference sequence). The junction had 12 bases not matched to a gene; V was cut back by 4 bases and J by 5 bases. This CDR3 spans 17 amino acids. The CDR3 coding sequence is TGCAGTGCTAAAAGCCCTAGCGGGAGGGCCTACGAAAACATTCAGTACTTC. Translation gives CSAKSPSGRAYENIQYF.

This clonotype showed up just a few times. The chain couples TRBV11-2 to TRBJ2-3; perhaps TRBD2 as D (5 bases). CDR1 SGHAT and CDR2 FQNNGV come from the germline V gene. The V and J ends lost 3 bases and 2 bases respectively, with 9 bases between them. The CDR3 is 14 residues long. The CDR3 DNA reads TGTGCCAGCAGCTTCGCCGGACTCACAGATACGCAGTATTTT. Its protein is CASSFAGLTDTQYF.

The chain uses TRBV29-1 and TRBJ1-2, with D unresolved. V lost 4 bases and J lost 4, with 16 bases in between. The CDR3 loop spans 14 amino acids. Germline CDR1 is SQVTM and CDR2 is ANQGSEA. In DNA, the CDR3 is TGCAGCGTTGGAGGACCCGGGGTTCTCTATGGCTACACCTTC. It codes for CSVGGPGVLYGYTF.

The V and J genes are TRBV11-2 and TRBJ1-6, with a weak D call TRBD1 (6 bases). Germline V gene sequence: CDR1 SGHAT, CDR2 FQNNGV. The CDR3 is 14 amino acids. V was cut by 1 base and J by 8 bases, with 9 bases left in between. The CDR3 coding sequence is TGTGCCAGCAGCTTAGTTCAGGGGTATTCACCCCTCCACTTT. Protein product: CASSLVQGYSPLHF.

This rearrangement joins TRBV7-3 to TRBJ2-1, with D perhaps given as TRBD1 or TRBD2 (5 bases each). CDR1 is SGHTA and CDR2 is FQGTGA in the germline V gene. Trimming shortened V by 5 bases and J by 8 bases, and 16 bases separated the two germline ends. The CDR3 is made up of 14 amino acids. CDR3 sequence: CASSTRDGGHEQFF. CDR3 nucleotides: TGTGCCAGCAGCACCCGGGACGGTGGTCATGAGCAGTTCTTC.

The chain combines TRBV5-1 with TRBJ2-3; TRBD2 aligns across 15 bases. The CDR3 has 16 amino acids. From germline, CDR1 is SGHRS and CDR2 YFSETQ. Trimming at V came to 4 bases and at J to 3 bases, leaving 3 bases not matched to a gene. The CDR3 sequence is CASSGGLAGGTDTQYF. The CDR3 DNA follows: TGCGCCAGCAGCGGGGGACTAGCGGGAGGAACAGATACGCAGTATTTT.

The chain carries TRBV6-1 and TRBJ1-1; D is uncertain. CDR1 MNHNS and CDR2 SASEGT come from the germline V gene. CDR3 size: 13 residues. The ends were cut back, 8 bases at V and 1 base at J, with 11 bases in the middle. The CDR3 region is CASPGHPNTEAFF. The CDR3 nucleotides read TGTGCCAGCCCCGGGCACCCGAACACTGAAGCTTTCTTT.

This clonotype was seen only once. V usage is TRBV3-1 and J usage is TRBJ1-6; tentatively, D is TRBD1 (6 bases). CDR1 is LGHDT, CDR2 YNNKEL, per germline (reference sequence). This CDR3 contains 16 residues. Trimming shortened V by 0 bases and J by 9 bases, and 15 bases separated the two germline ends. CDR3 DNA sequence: TGTGCCAGCAGCCAAGAAGGAGCAGGGGTTGGTTCACCCCTCCACTTT. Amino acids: CASSQEGAGVGSPLHF.

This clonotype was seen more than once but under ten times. CDR3 protein: CSVELYRSTEAFF. CDR3 in DNA: TGCAGCGTTGAACTGTATAGGAGCACTGAAGCTTTCTTT. This rearrangement joins TRBV29-1 to TRBJ1-1; D is ambiguous. V dropped 2 bases and J dropped 4 bases, with 11 bases sitting between them. Germline V gene sequence: CDR1 SQVTM, CDR2 ANQGSEA. The CDR3 sequence is 13 residues long.

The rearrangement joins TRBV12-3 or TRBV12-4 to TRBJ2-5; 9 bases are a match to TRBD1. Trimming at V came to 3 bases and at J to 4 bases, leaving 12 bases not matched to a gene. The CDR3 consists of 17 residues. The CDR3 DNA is TGTGCCAGCAGTTTCCCTAAAGCTACAGGGGGCGTAGAGACCCAGTACTTC. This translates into CASSFPKATGGVETQYF.

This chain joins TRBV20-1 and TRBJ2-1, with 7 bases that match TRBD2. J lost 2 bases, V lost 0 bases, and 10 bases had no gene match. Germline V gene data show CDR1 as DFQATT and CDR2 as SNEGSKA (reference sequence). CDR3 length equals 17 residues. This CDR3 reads CSARDATSAHTYNEQFF. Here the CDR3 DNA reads TGCAGTGCTAGAGATGCTACTAGCGCCCACACCTACAATGAGCAGTTCTTC.

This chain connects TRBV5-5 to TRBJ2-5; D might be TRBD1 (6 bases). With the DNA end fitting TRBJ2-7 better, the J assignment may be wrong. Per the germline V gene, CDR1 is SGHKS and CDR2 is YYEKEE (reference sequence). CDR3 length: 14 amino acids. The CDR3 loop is CASSTWTDYYEQYF. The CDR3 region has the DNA TGTGCCAGCAGCACGTGGACAGACTACTACGAGCAGTACTTC.

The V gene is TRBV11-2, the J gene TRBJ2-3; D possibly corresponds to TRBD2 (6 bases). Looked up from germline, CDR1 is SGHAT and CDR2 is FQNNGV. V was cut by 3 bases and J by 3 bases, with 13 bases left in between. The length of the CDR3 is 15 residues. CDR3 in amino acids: CASSFLGSGTDTQYF. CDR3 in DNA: TGTGCCAGCAGCTTCCTCGGGAGCGGAACAGATACGCAGTATTTT. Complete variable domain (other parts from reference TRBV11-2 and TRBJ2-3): EAGVAQSPRYKIIEKRQSVAFWCNPISGHATLYWYQQILGQGPKLLIQFQNNGVVDDSQLPKDRFSAERLKGVDSTLKIQPAKLEDSAVYLCASSFLGSGTDTQYFGPGTRLTVL.

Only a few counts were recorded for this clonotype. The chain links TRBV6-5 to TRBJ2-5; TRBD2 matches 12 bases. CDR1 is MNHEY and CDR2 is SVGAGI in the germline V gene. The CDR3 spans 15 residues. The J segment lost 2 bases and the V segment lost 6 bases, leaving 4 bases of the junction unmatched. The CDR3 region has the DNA TGTGCCAGCAGCACCGGGACTAGCGGGCAAGAGACCCAGTACTTC. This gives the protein CASSTGTSGQETQYF.

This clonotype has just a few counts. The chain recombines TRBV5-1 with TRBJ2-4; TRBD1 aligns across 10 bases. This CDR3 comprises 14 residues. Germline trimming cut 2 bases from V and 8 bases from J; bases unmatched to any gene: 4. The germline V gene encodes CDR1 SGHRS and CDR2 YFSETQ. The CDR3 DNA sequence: TGCGCCAGCAGCTTAGGACAGGGGGTCGACATTCAGTACTTC. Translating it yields CASSLGQGVDIQYF. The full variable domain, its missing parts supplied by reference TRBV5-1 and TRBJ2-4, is KAGVTQTPRYLIKTRGQQVTLSCSPISGHRSVSWYQQTPGQGLQFLFEYFSETQRNKGNFPGRFSGRQFSNSRSEMNVSTLELGDSALYLCASSLGQGVDIQYFGAGTRLSVL.

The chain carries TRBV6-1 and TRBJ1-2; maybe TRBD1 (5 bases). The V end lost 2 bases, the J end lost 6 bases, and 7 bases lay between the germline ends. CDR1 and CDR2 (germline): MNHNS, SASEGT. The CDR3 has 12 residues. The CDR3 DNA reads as TGTGCCAGCAGTGAACCGGGGGATGGCTACACCTTC. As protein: CASSEPGDGYTF.

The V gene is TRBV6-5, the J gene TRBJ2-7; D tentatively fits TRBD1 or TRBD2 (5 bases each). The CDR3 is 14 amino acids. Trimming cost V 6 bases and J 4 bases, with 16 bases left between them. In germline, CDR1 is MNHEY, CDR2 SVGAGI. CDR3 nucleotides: TGTGCCAGCAGACGGGACCGAACGTTTTACGAGCAGTACTTC. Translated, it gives CASRRDRTFYEQYF.

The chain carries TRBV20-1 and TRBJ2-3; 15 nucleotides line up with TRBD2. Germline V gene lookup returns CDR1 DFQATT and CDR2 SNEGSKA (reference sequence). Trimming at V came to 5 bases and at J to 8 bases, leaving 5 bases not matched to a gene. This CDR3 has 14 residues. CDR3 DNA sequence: TGCAGTGCTCGGACTAGCGGGGGGGCAGTTACGCAGTATTTT. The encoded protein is CSARTSGGAVTQYF.